These 30 T cell receptor beta chains share one sample of origin, sequenced in a study of spatial heterogeneity in lung cancer. TCRdb re-called the 5' RACE reads with MiXCR, one entry per CDR3 protein. The sample contains about 82,000 distinct CDR3 sequences, 10% to 15% of which appear only once. Time point: sample taken at primary tumor resection. Whole RNA came from tumor, nontumor lung or frozen PBMC and was sequenced without being sorted. The sample in question was PBMCs, obtained at surgery. These receptors were taken from a male donor with early-stage non-small cell lung cancer.

This clonotype was counted many times. The chain joins TRBV5-1 to TRBJ1-5, with D hard to call. This CDR3 is built from 12 residues. Germline V gene lookup returns CDR1 SGHRS and CDR2 YFSETQ. With 1 base removed from V and 6 bases from J, the gap between germline ends came to 5 bases. This CDR3 is CASSLTGQPQHF. In DNA, the CDR3 is TGCGCCAGCAGCTTGACCGGTCAGCCCCAGCATTTT.

The rearrangement joins TRBV20-1 to TRBJ2-6; 8 bases align to TRBD1. Trimming at V came to 1 base and at J to 0 bases, leaving 8 bases not matched to a gene. Germline V lookup: CDR1 DFQATT, CDR2 SNEGSKA (reference sequence). The CDR3 consists of 18 residues. The CDR3 spells CSARAPGQATSGANVLTF. The CDR3 DNA is TGCAGTGCTAGAGCCCCGGGACAGGCCACCTCTGGGGCCAACGTCCTGACTTTC.

This clonotype was counted a few times. This chain uses TRBV5-6 with TRBJ1-1; TRBD1 matches at 7 bases. Germline CDR1 and CDR2: SGHDT and YYEEEE. The CDR3 extends over 13 amino acids. The ends lost 3 bases at V and 8 bases at J; junction bases unmatched: 7. This CDR3 reads CASSSLGQREAFF. The CDR3 DNA follows: TGTGCCAGCAGCTCCTTGGGACAGAGGGAAGCTTTCTTT.

This CDR3 reads CASILGGDTEAFF. In DNA, the CDR3 is TGTGCCAGCATCCTAGGGGGAGACACTGAAGCTTTCTTT. This rearrangement joins TRBV6-1 to TRBJ1-1; tentatively, D is TRBD1 (6 bases). Germline CDR1 reads MNHNS; CDR2 reads SASEGT. This CDR3 region has 13 residues. V lost 7 bases and J lost 3, with 12 bases in between.

This clonotype was seen a handful of times. The rearrangement joins TRBV28 to TRBJ2-5; D call uncertain. The CDR3 loop spans 10 amino acids. V lost 6 bases and J 1 base, leaving 0 bases between the germline ends. Germline V lookup: CDR1 MDHEN, CDR2 SYDVKM. The CDR3 spells CASSQETQYF. The CDR3 nucleotides are TGTGCCAGCAGCCAAGAGACCCAGTACTTC. The whole variable domain, remainder taken from reference TRBV28 and TRBJ2-5, is DVKVTQSSRYLVKRTGEKVFLECVQDMDHENMFWYRQDPGLGLRLIYFSYDVKMKEKGDIPEGYSVSREKKERFSLILESASTNQTSMYLCASSQETQYFGPGTRLLVL.

The rearrangement links TRBV4-2 to TRBJ2-1; 7 bases align to TRBD1. The ends lost 0 bases at V and 15 bases at J; junction bases unmatched: 11. Germline V CDR1 and CDR2: LGHNA, YNFKEQ. The CDR3 runs to 14 residues. CDR3 nucleotide sequence: TGTGCCAGCAGCCAAGATAATAGAGGGGGCGTGGGGTTCTTC. It is translated as CASSQDNRGGVGFF.

The chain has TRBV9 and TRBJ2-7; TRBD2 agrees at 12 bases. Germline V gene lookup returns CDR1 SGDLS and CDR2 YYNGEE. V trimming: 3 bases; J trimming: 5 bases; junction bases outside the gene matches: 3. The CDR3 runs 14 residues. The CDR3 nucleotides read TGTGCCAGCAGCGCCGGACTAGCGGGAAACGAGCAGTACTTC. It translates to CASSAGLAGNEQYF.

This clonotype was seen many times. The rearrangement joins TRBV6-5 to TRBJ1-6, with a weak D call TRBD1 (6 bases). V lost 7 bases to trimming and J lost 4 bases, with 14 bases between them. This CDR3 is 15 amino acids long. CDR1 MNHEY and CDR2 SVGAGI come from the germline V gene. CDR3 region: CASKTYRDYNSPLHF. The CDR3 nucleotides read TGTGCCAGCAAAACGTACAGGGATTATAATTCACCCCTCCACTTT.

Written as DNA, the CDR3 is TGCAGCGTTGTCAAGGGGAGCTCCTACAATGAGCAGTTCTTC. Translated: CSVVKGSSYNEQFF. This chain uses TRBV29-1 with TRBJ2-1; D is possibly TRBD1 or TRBD2 (5 bases each). Per germline, CDR1 SQVTM and CDR2 ANQGSEA. The V end lost 4 bases, the J end lost 0 bases, and 10 bases lay between the germline ends. This CDR3 is built from 14 residues.

This clonotype was counted many times. The rearrangement links TRBV28 to TRBJ1-2; 10 bases fit TRBD1. Trimming at V came to 5 bases and at J to 5 bases, leaving 17 bases not matched to a gene. CDR1 and CDR2 (germline): MDHEN, SYDVKM. The CDR3 extends over 18 amino acids. This chain's CDR3 is CASSQGAYADRGLYGYTF. CDR3 nucleotides: TGTGCCAGCAGTCAAGGGGCCTACGCAGACAGGGGGCTTTATGGCTACACCTTC.

This chain connects TRBV5-4 to TRBJ2-7; TRBD1 matches at 7 bases. Trimming cost V 4 bases and J 6 bases; bases outside gene matches: 7. The germline gives CDR1 SGHNT, CDR2 YYREEE (reference sequence). The CDR3 spans 13 residues. The CDR3 sequence: CASSPDRVGEQYF. The CDR3 DNA reads TGTGCCAGCAGCCCCGACAGGGTGGGCGAGCAGTACTTC.

The chain employs TRBV7-2 and TRBJ2-3, with 11 positions matching TRBD2. This CDR3 region has 17 residues. V was pared by 4 bases and J by 2 bases, with 8 bases of the junction left unmatched. CDR1 is SGHTA, CDR2 FQGNSA, per germline. The CDR3 DNA reads TGTGCCAGCAGCTCCCCACTAGCGGGGGCCCTCACAGATACGCAGTATTTT. Encoded protein: CASSSPLAGALTDTQYF.

This clonotype was observed many times. The chain recombines TRBV11-2 with TRBJ2-3; 7 positions match TRBD1. V was pared by 7 bases and J by 2 bases, with 9 bases of the junction left unmatched. The length of the CDR3 is 15 residues. Per the germline V gene, CDR1 is SGHAT and CDR2 is FQNNGV. In DNA, the CDR3 is TGTGCCAGCACCAAGGGACAGTTATTCACAGATACGCAGTATTTT. It specifies CASTKGQLFTDTQYF.

This sequence joins TRBV7-9 and TRBJ1-2; 7 bases line up with TRBD1. The CDR3 has 12 residues. The V gene's germline CDR1 is SEHNR and CDR2 FQNEAQ (reference sequence). Trimming took 4 bases from V and 7 from J; bases not matched to a gene: 3. The CDR3 loop is CASSSRGSGYTF. The CDR3 DNA reads as TGTGCCAGCAGCTCCAGGGGGAGTGGCTACACCTTC.

A remark on this clonotype: A junction end diverges from the germline sequence, so it may reflect a read error. V gene TRBV11-2 combines with J gene TRBJ2-1; possibly TRBD1 for D (6 bases). In germline, CDR1 is SGHAT, CDR2 FQNNGV. The CDR3 consists of 14 residues. CDR3 region: CANSLTGIYNEQFF. The DNA of the CDR3 is TGTGCCAACAGCTTAACAGGGATCTACAATGAGCAGTTCTTC.

This clonotype was observed at least ten times. The V gene is TRBV13, the J gene TRBJ1-1; 7 bases align to TRBD1. The V gene end was trimmed by 5 bases and the J gene end by 6 bases; junction bases not matched to a gene: 9. There are 14 residues in the CDR3. Germline values: CDR1 PRHDT, CDR2 FYEKMQ (reference sequence). The CDR3 sequence is CASSPQDRKAEAFF. For the CDR3, the DNA is TGTGCCAGCAGCCCGCAGGACAGGAAGGCTGAAGCTTTCTTT.

The chain joins TRBV12-3 or TRBV12-4 to TRBJ1-1; 7 bases match TRBD1. The CDR3 sequence is 14 residues long. V trimming: 8 bases; J trimming: 6 bases; junction bases outside the gene matches: 12. In nucleotides, the CDR3 is TGTGCCAGCCCCACCAGGGGGGAGAAGTCTGAAGCTTTCTTT. Protein product: CASPTRGEKSEAFF.

This sequence joins TRBV20-1 and TRBJ2-3, with TRBD2 matching over 11 bases. V shed 5 bases and J 4 bases; nucleotides not matched to a gene: 5. Looked up from germline, CDR1 is DFQATT and CDR2 is SNEGSKA (reference sequence). The CDR3 sequence is 14 residues long. DNA for the CDR3: TGCAGTGCTGATAGCGGGGGGGCCTCAGATACGCAGTATTTT. It yields the protein CSADSGGASDTQYF.

This clonotype was seen only a few times. J is TRBJ2-3 and V is TRBV6-4; 7 bases fit TRBD2. Trimming cost V 3 bases and J 4 bases; bases outside gene matches: 10. The CDR3 totals 16 residues. Germline V CDR1 and CDR2: MRHNA, SNTAGT. The CDR3 loop reads CASSEGSGGSADTQYF. For the CDR3, the DNA is TGTGCCAGCAGTGAGGGTAGTGGCGGGAGTGCAGATACGCAGTATTTT.

This clonotype occurred many times. The chain recombines TRBV28 with TRBJ1-1; D gene unclear. The V end was cut by 6 bases, the J end by 1 base, with 9 bases between. CDR3 size: 13 residues. Germline assignment: CDR1 MDHEN and CDR2 SYDVKM. CDR3 nucleotides: TGTGCCAGCAGACCTACAGAGAACACTGAAGCTTTCTTT. Translated, it gives CASRPTENTEAFF. The variable domain in full, completed from reference TRBV28 and TRBJ1-1, reads DVKVTQSSRYLVKRTGEKVFLECVQDMDHENMFWYRQDPGLGLRLIYFSYDVKMKEKGDIPEGYSVSREKKERFSLILESASTNQTSMYLCASRPTENTEAFFGQGTRLTVV.

The chain joins TRBV5-6 to TRBJ2-7, with 15 bases aligning to TRBD2. The CDR3 loop spans 15 amino acids. The ends lost 5 bases at V and 7 bases at J; junction bases unmatched: 7. CDR1 is SGHDT, CDR2 YYEEEE, per germline. The CDR3: CASRWTSGRAGEQYF. The DNA of the CDR3 is TGTGCCAGCAGGTGGACTAGCGGGAGGGCTGGAGAGCAGTACTTC.

A few counts support this clonotype. This rearrangement joins TRBV5-1 to TRBJ2-1; 12 bases align to TRBD2. Germline V gene lookup returns CDR1 SGHRS and CDR2 YFSETQ. V shed 1 base and J 5 bases; nucleotides not matched to a gene: 4. The CDR3 contains 16 residues. CDR3 region: CASSLFTSGRNNEQFF. The CDR3 nucleotides read TGCGCCAGCAGCTTGTTTACTAGCGGGAGGAACAATGAGCAGTTCTTC.

This clonotype was counted ten times or more. V gene TRBV7-9 combines with J gene TRBJ1-1, with D unclear. The length of the CDR3 is 15 residues. V shed 1 base and J shed 1 base, with 10 bases lying between them. The germline gives CDR1 SEHNR, CDR2 FQNEAQ (reference sequence). The CDR3 is CASSLGVLSNTEAFF. The CDR3 DNA sequence: TGTGCCAGCAGCTTAGGTGTCCTTTCGAACACTGAAGCTTTCTTT.

This chain joins TRBV19 and TRBJ2-2; D is uncertain. The V end lost 7 bases, the J end lost 2 bases, and 11 bases lay between the germline ends. CDR1 is LNHDA and CDR2 is SQIVND in the germline V gene (reference sequence). The CDR3 spans 14 residues. CDR3 amino acids: CASMNAANTGELFF. In DNA form, the CDR3 reads TGTGCCAGTATGAACGCAGCTAACACCGGGGAGCTGTTTTTT.

The chain has TRBV24-1 and TRBJ2-3; D tentatively fits TRBD1 or TRBD2 (6 bases each). CDR3 size: 16 residues. V dropped 3 bases and J dropped 0 bases, with 12 bases sitting between them. Germline assignment: CDR1 KGHDR and CDR2 SFDVKD. Here the CDR3 reads CATSDGGGSSTDTQYF. As DNA, the CDR3 is TGTGCCACCAGTGATGGAGGGGGGAGCAGCACAGATACGCAGTATTTT.

The chain combines TRBV5-1 with TRBJ1-2; the match to TRBD1 covers 7 bases. V trimming: 0 bases; J trimming: 4 bases; junction bases outside the gene matches: 3. The CDR3 contains 14 residues. Germline-derived CDR1 and CDR2 are SGHRS and YFSETQ. CDR3 protein: CASSLGQGGYGYTF. The CDR3 region has the DNA TGCGCCAGCAGCTTGGGACAGGGCGGCTATGGCTACACCTTC.

J is TRBJ2-2 and V is TRBV7-3; D unclear. Looked up from germline, CDR1 is SGHTA and CDR2 is FQGTGA. The CDR3 extends over 13 amino acids. V was shortened by 6 bases and J by 2 bases, with 7 bases between the two germline ends. DNA of the CDR3: TGTGCCAGCAGTTCCTATAACACCGGGGAGCTGTTTTTT. Translated: CASSSYNTGELFF.

This rearrangement joins TRBV20-1 to TRBJ2-1; the match to TRBD2 covers 14 bases. The CDR3 extends over 14 amino acids. Germline-derived CDR1 and CDR2 are DFQATT and SNEGSKA (reference sequence). The J segment lost 8 bases and the V segment lost 6 bases, leaving 6 bases of the junction unmatched. The CDR3 nucleotides read TGCAGTGCGGGGGGACTAGCGGGAGTGTATGAGCAGTTCTTC. This codes for CSAGGLAGVYEQFF.

In its sample, this clonotype was seen a few times. The chain employs TRBV11-2 and TRBJ2-3; D call uncertain. V was shortened by 2 bases and J by 0 bases, with 9 bases between the two germline ends. The CDR3 has 15 amino acids. Per germline, CDR1 SGHAT and CDR2 FQNNGV. CDR3 coding DNA: TGTGCCAGCAGCTTAAGTGGAGTTAGCACAGATACGCAGTATTTT. It is translated as CASSLSGVSTDTQYF.

The V gene is TRBV24-1, the J gene TRBJ2-3, with 7 bases lining up with TRBD2. The CDR3 is 16 amino acids. CDR1 is KGHDR and CDR2 is SFDVKD in the germline V gene. Trimming took 10 bases from V and 0 from J; bases not matched to a gene: 12. In DNA, the CDR3 is TGTGCCACTTCGGACCCGAAGCGGGGCAGCACAGATACGCAGTATTTT. Amino acids: CATSDPKRGSTDTQYF.